These 13 T cell receptor beta chains were all obtained from the same sample, sequenced in a study of blood T cell repertoires in COVID-19. TCRdb's copy holds only in-frame clones and misses some; the assay was immunoSEQ multiplex PCR. The sample shows around 370,000 clones, about 90% of them seen only once. What was sequenced was peripheral blood. The origin of the receptors is a woman between 18 and 30 years old who had recovered from COVID-19.

V and J are TRBV5-4 and TRBJ2-1, with TRBD1 identical over 10 bases. CDR3 size: 16 residues. V shed 3 bases and J 3 bases; nucleotides not matched to a gene: 6. Germline values: CDR1 SGHNT, CDR2 YYREEE (reference sequence). This chain's CDR3 is CASSSATGGVYNEQFF. CDR3 DNA sequence: TGTGCCAGCAGCTCGGCGACAGGGGGCGTCTACAATGAGCAGTTCTTC.

The chain employs TRBV3-1 (or the pseudogene TRBV3-2) and TRBJ2-5, with 9 positions matching TRBD2. CDR3 length: 19 residues. Germline assignment: CDR1 LGHDT and CDR2 YNNKEL (reference sequence). With V trimmed by 3 bases and J by 5 bases, 19 bases remained unmatched. The CDR3 region is CASSHTLCSGSKFEETQYF. As DNA, the CDR3 is TGTGCCAGCAGCCATACTCTGTGTAGCGGGAGTAAATTTGAGGAGACCCAGTACTTC.

CDR3 sequence (DNA): TGTGCCAGCAGCAGAGGGACAGGGGAATCGTGGAATGAGCAGTTCTTC. It encodes CASSRGTGESWNEQFF. This chain links TRBV5-5 with TRBJ2-1; 10 bases agree with TRBD1. Germline CDR1 SGHKS, CDR2 YYEKEE (reference sequence). Trimming took 4 bases from V and 7 from J; bases not matched to a gene: 11. The CDR3 runs to 16 residues.

The V call is TRBV6-6, the J call TRBJ1-2, with D unclear. The V gene's germline CDR1 is MNHNY and CDR2 SVGAGI (reference sequence). V was cut by 6 bases and J by 4 bases, with 12 bases left in between. The CDR3 has 13 residues. In nucleotides, the CDR3 is TGTGCCAGCAGCCCCAACATCCCCTATGGCTACACCTTC. The encoded protein is CASSPNIPYGYTF.

The rearrangement uses TRBV23-1 and TRBJ1-5; 7 positions agree with TRBD1. TRBV23-1 is an ORF for which the function is uncertain. This CDR3 has 12 residues. J was trimmed by 6 bases and V by 11 bases; bases with no gene match: 7. CDR3 protein: CAEDRAAQPQHF. CDR3 sequence (DNA): TGCGCCGAAGACAGGGCGGCTCAGCCCCAGCATTTT.

The rearrangement links TRBV10-3 to TRBJ1-2, with 9 bases matching TRBD1. This CDR3 is 14 amino acids long. From germline, CDR1 is ENHRY and CDR2 SYGVKD. J was trimmed by 6 bases and V by 5 bases; bases with no gene match: 7. The CDR3 DNA follows: TGTGCCATCAGTTGGGACAGGGATTTTGATGGCTACACCTTC. Protein sequence: CAISWDRDFDGYTF.

The J gene is TRBJ1-2, the V gene TRBV23-1; D not certain. TRBV23-1 is annotated as an ORF whose role is uncertain. There are 11 residues in the CDR3. The germline V and J ends were trimmed by 8 bases and 8 bases, with 12 bases remaining between them. CDR3: CASPNLRGYTF. CDR3 bases: TGCGCCAGCCCTAACCTGCGAGGCTACACCTTC.

CDR3 in DNA: TGTGCCAGTAGTATAGTCGGGTCAGCGGGAGGACGAATCACAGATACGCAGTATTTT. This sequence encodes CASSIVGSAGGRITDTQYF. The chain employs TRBV19 and TRBJ2-3, with 9 positions matching TRBD2. Germline V gene lookup returns CDR1 LNHDA and CDR2 SQIVND (reference sequence). The V gene end was trimmed by 1 base and the J gene end by 2 bases; junction bases not matched to a gene: 13. The CDR3 totals 19 residues.

This chain uses TRBV7-9 with TRBJ2-5; D is undetermined. The CDR3 contains 16 residues. The V and J ends lost 4 bases and 0 bases respectively, with 15 bases between them. The germline V gene has CDR1 SEHNR and CDR2 FQNEAQ (reference sequence). CDR3 amino acids: CASSSQRLLYQETQYF. The CDR3 coding sequence is TGTGCCAGCAGCTCCCAACGACTTTTGTACCAAGAGACCCAGTACTTC.

The rearrangement uses TRBV24-1 and TRBJ1-5, with a weak D call TRBD1 (5 bases). V lost 4 bases, J lost 7 bases, and 13 bases lay in between. CDR3 length: 14 residues. Germline CDR1 reads KGHDR; CDR2 reads SFDVKD. The CDR3 DNA is TGTGCCACCAGTGACGCCCAGGGCTGGCAGCCCCAGCATTTT. This gives the protein CATSDAQGWQPQHF.

CDR3 DNA: TGTGCCAGCAGCAGATACGGACTAGCGGGCACCGGGGAGCTGTTTTTT. Translation gives CASSRYGLAGTGELFF. The chain is built from TRBV11-3 and TRBJ2-2; 11 nucleotides match TRBD2. The germline CDR1 and CDR2 sequences are SGHNT and YENEEA. This CDR3 contains 16 residues. The V segment lost 5 bases and the J segment 4 bases; nucleotides outside the gene matches: 6. Supplemented by reference TRBV11-3 and TRBJ2-2, the full variable domain reads EAGVVQSPRYKIIEKKQPVAFWCNPISGHNTLYWYLQNLGQGPELLIRYENEEAVDDSQLPKDRFSAERLKGVDSTLKIQPAELGDSAVYLCASSRYGLAGTGELFFGEGSRLTVL.

The V and J genes are TRBV19 and TRBJ2-3, with D tentatively TRBD2 (5 bases). The CDR3 runs to 15 residues. In germline, CDR1 is LNHDA, CDR2 SQIVND (reference sequence). The V end was cut by 4 bases, the J end by 3 bases, with 14 bases between. This CDR3 reads CASSTPLGVTDTQYF. For the CDR3, the DNA is TGTGCCAGTAGTACCCCGCTGGGAGTGACAGATACGCAGTATTTT.

The chain carries TRBV5-1 and TRBJ1-3, with 7 bases lining up with TRBD1. Germline V gene data show CDR1 as SGHRS and CDR2 as YFSETQ. J lost 4 bases, V lost 4 bases, and 5 bases had no gene match. CDR3 length equals 14 residues. Here the CDR3 reads CASSPGQQGNTIYF. In DNA, the CDR3 is TGCGCCAGCAGCCCGGGACAGCAAGGAAACACCATATATTTT.